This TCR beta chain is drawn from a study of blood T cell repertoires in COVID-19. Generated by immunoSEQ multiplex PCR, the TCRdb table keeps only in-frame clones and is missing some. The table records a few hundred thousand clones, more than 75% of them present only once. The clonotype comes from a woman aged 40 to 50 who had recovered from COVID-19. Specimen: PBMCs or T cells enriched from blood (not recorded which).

CDR3 in amino acids: CASSLDGGTYNEQFF. The CDR3, as DNA: TGTGCCAGCAGCTTAGATGGCGGAACCTACAATGAGCAGTTCTTC. The chain combines TRBV11-3 with TRBJ2-1; D ambiguous. Germline loops: CDR1 SGHNT, CDR2 YENEEA. V was shortened by 0 bases and J by 2 bases, with 8 bases between the two germline ends. The CDR3 is 15 amino acids.